This TCR beta chain appears in the sequencing data of a study of blood T cell repertoires in COVID-19. Those who participated ranged in age from 18 to 89 years and resided in some 24 US areas. The recovered donors of Cohort 3 showed two negative PCRs, clearance, or symptom resolution. Original processing notes: Amplified reference gene primers provided the basis for estimating nucleated cell counts. This table comes from immunoSEQ multiplex PCR, and its TCRdb copy is limited to in-frame clones, with some not included. V and J calls and clone size come straight from that table; D and trimming were deduced from the DNA. The sample has 330,000 or so clones, about 90% seen once. The CDR3 runs to 15 residues. Germline lookup yields CDR1 MNHNY and CDR2 SVGAGI (reference sequence). The ends lost 4 bases at V and 2 bases at J; junction bases unmatched: 7.

The chain combines TRBV6-6 with TRBJ2-5; 7 bases agree with TRBD1. The clonotype comes from a woman aged 30 to 39 who had recovered from COVID-19. The source material was PBMCs or T cells enriched from blood (not recorded which). The CDR3 DNA reads TGTGCCAGCAGTTCCCGGGACAGACAGCAAGAGACCCAGTACTTC. Its translation: CASSSRDRQQETQYF.